This T cell receptor beta chain was sequenced in a study of blood T cell repertoires in COVID-19. It was during active infection that Seattle patients were enrolled and then longitudinally followed. Repertoires were generated with immunoSEQ multiplex PCR, while TCRdb's copy carries only in-frame clones and drops some. The repertoire holds some 520,000 clones, with 75% to 90% as singletons. The germline V and J ends were trimmed by 5 bases and 7 bases, with 9 bases remaining between them. The germline CDR1 and CDR2 sequences are SGHTA and FQGNSA. CDR3 length equals 12 residues. This chain links TRBV7-2 with TRBJ2-1; D unresolved. The sequence was obtained from a man between 18 and 35 years old with COVID-19, enrolled during active disease. Source material: peripheral blood. CDR3: CASSPNSNEQFF. CDR3 in DNA: TGTGCCAGCAGCCCAAACTCAAATGAGCAGTTCTTC.